The 2 T cell receptor beta chains below all came from one sample that was sequenced in a study of blood T cell repertoires in COVID-19. TCRdb keeps only in-frame clones here, not all; method: immunoSEQ multiplex PCR. The data show roughly 400,000 clones, with approximately 92% seen just once and around 1.1% held by the top ten. Sequences were obtained from PBMCs or T cells enriched from blood (not recorded which). These receptors all come from a man aged 25 to 45 who had recovered from COVID-19.

The V and J genes are TRBV4-1 and TRBJ1-4; 7 positions agree with TRBD1. V lost 1 base and J lost 12; bases outside the gene matches: 11. The CDR3 spans 15 residues. Germline assignment: CDR1 MGHRA and CDR2 YSYEKL. The CDR3: CASSQVGTVGIELFF. As DNA, the CDR3 is TGCGCCAGCAGCCAAGTAGGGACAGTAGGGATCGAACTGTTTTTT.

V usage is TRBV12-3 or TRBV12-4 and J usage is TRBJ1-1, with D unresolved. V was cut by 3 bases and J by 6 bases, with 5 bases left in between. This CDR3 is 11 amino acids long. Here the CDR3 reads CASSLASEAFF. CDR3 in DNA: TGTGCCAGCAGTTTGGCCTCTGAAGCTTTCTTT.